One sample yielded the 22 T cell receptor beta chains listed below, sequenced in a study of molecular identifiers for immune sequencing clone quantification. MiXCR, run by TCRdb on the PCR reads, gives a single entry per CDR3 protein. This table has about 510,000 distinct CDR3 sequences, about 26% appearing once. The specimen was naive CD8+ T cells from blood, with Jurkat cell RNA spiked in. Subset noted: FACS-sorted CD8+CD4-CCR7+CD45RA+ naive T cells. The receptor source for this set is a human donor in good health. Some libraries in this study had Jurkat cell RNA spiked in.

On this clonotype: An end of the junction differs from the germline gene, which may be a read error. V is TRBV27 and J is TRBJ2-7, with D maybe TRBD2 (5 bases). The CDR3 runs to 13 residues. CDR1 and CDR2 (germline): MNHEY, SMNVEV (reference sequence). CDR3 sequence: CVSSLFRGYEQYF. The DNA of the CDR3 is TGTGTCAGCAGTTTATTCCGCGGGTACGAGCAGTACTTC.

Remarks on this clonotype: A much larger clone differs by one base, so this may be a read error. The chain couples TRBV7-9 to TRBJ1-4, with D maybe TRBD1 (5 bases). The V and J ends lost 5 bases and 8 bases respectively, with 18 bases between them. The germline V gene has CDR1 SEHNR and CDR2 FQNEAQ (reference sequence). The length of the CDR3 is 15 residues. For the CDR3, the DNA is TGTGCCAGCAGCGTGGGATCGAGGGGAGAGGAAAAACTGTTTTTT. Residues: CASSVGSRGEEKLFF.

The chain joins TRBV21-1 to TRBJ2-3; the tabulated D call, TRBD2, remains unverified against the DNA. TRBV21-1 is given as a pseudogene. CDR3 length: 16 amino acids. This CDR3 is CASSRWRGGKTDTQYF. The CDR3 coding sequence is TGTGCCAGCAGCAGGTGGCGGGGGGGGAAAACAGATACGCAGTATTTT.

J is TRBJ2-7 and V is TRBV4-3; TRBD1 matches 8 bases. The CDR3 has 15 amino acids. Germline V gene sequence: CDR1 LGHNA, CDR2 YSLEER. With 1 base clipped from V and 3 bases from J, the junction kept 5 bases outside the gene matches. The CDR3 loop reads CASSQAPGQGYEQYF. The CDR3, as DNA: TGCGCCAGCAGCCAAGCTCCCGGACAGGGCTACGAGCAGTACTTC.

The V and J genes are TRBV19 and TRBJ2-5; D might be TRBD2 (5 bases). The germline CDR1 and CDR2 sequences are LNHDA and SQIVND (reference sequence). CDR3 length equals 16 residues. V was cut by 4 bases and J by 5 bases, with 20 bases left in between. The CDR3 bases are TGTGCCAGTAGTACCCCCCGAGGGATGGACCGCGAGACCCAGTACTTC. It specifies CASSTPRGMDRETQYF.

For this clonotype: Being one base from a much bigger clone, this may be a read error. V usage is TRBV4-1 and J usage is TRBJ2-7; D possibly matches TRBD1 or TRBD2 (5 bases each). Germline V gives CDR1 MGHRA, CDR2 YSYEKL. The CDR3 is made up of 14 amino acids. In DNA form, the CDR3 reads TGCGCCAGCAGCGCTCGGGACGGAGACTACGGGCAGTACTTC. It yields the protein CASSARDGDYGQYF.

In the case of this clonotype: The conserved closing phenylalanine or tryptophan is absent in this CDR3, likely reflecting a read error. The chain is built from TRBV7-9 and TRBJ2-7; TRBD1 agrees at 9 bases. V lost 1 base to trimming and J lost 6 bases; unmatched junction nucleotides: 10. From germline, CDR1 is SEHNR and CDR2 FQNEAQ (reference sequence). The length of the CDR3 is 16 residues. The CDR3 nucleotides read TGTGCCAGCAGCTTAGGCCGAGGGACAGGGCCCATCGAGCAGTACTCC. Encoded protein: CASSLGRGTGPIEQYS.

A word on this clonotype: The junction differs from germline at one of its ends, possibly a read error. The rearrangement links TRBV19 to TRBJ1-5; D perhaps matches TRBD1 (6 bases). The CDR3 is 15 residues long. Germline V gene sequence: CDR1 LNHDA, CDR2 SQIVND (reference sequence). Here the CDR3 DNA reads TGTGCCAGTAGCGGCGGGGGCAGAAGCAATCAGCCCCAGCAGTTT. Encoded protein: CASSGGGRSNQPQQF.

With regard to this clonotype: In this CDR3 the conserved last residue, phenylalanine or tryptophan, is missing, so a read error is likely. The DNA is omitted, as the CDR3 cannot be located on it reliably, and the CDR3 follows TCRdb's listing. The chain recombines TRBV6-2 or TRBV6-3 with TRBJ2-5; TRBD1 was called by the table and not checked on the DNA. The CDR3 region is 13 residues in length, termini included. CDR1 is MNHEY and CDR2 is SVGEGT in the germline V gene. CDR3 loop: CATAAWQGVGANV.

This clonotype was detected a few times. The CDR3 nucleotides read TGCGCCAGCAGCCAAGATTTGGGGCTACAGGGTTGGGACTACACCTTC. Translation gives CASSQDLGLQGWDYTF. V and J are TRBV4-1 and TRBJ1-2; possibly TRBD1 for D (6 bases). Germline V gene data show CDR1 as MGHRA and CDR2 as YSYEKL. The length of the CDR3 is 16 residues. Trimming shortened V by 0 bases and J by 10 bases, and 21 bases separated the two germline ends.

The V gene is TRBV28, the J gene TRBJ2-7, with D hard to call. V was clipped by 5 bases and J by 3 bases, with 17 bases between them. The CDR3 runs to 15 residues. Germline V gene data show CDR1 as MDHEN and CDR2 as SYDVKM. CDR3 region: CASSPIIESFYEQYF. DNA of the CDR3: TGTGCCAGCAGTCCGATCATCGAGTCTTTCTACGAGCAGTACTTC.

The table lists this clonotype with a few counts. The chain recombines TRBV10-3 with TRBJ1-2; unclear D gene. This CDR3 comprises 14 residues. Trimming stripped 5 bases from V and 3 bases from J, with 13 bases between. Germline-derived CDR1 and CDR2 are ENHRY and SYGVKD. The CDR3 DNA reads TGTGCCATCAGTAAAATCACGGCTGACTATGGCTACACCTTC. Amino acids: CAISKITADYGYTF.

This clonotype appeared a few times. This chain connects TRBV6-2 or TRBV6-3 to TRBJ2-1; D is unclear. Germline V gene data show CDR1 as MNHEY and CDR2 as SVGEGT. Trimming removed 1 base at V and 6 bases at J, with 7 bases between. The CDR3 has 13 residues. CDR3 protein: CASSYLTSNEQFF. The CDR3 DNA reads as TGTGCCAGCAGTTACTTGACGAGCAATGAGCAGTTCTTC.

This clonotype was picked up many times. The rearrangement joins TRBV12-3 or TRBV12-4 to TRBJ2-6; D is possibly TRBD1 or TRBD2 (5 bases each). V was cut by 6 bases and J by 0 bases, with 15 bases left in between. This CDR3 comprises 17 residues. The CDR3 spells CASSQGRRASGANVLTF. The DNA for the CDR3 is TGTGCCAGCAGCCAGGGACGTAGGGCCTCTGGGGCCAACGTCCTGACTTTC.

The chain carries TRBV19 and TRBJ1-5; a weak D match, TRBD1 (6 bases). The germline V gene has CDR1 LNHDA and CDR2 SQIVND (reference sequence). Trimming took off 6 bases at V and 6 bases at J, with 15 bases between the two ends. This CDR3 is 14 amino acids long. The CDR3 loop is CASRAQGLGQPQHF. In nucleotides, the CDR3 is TGTGCCAGTAGAGCGCAGGGGCTGGGTCAGCCCCAGCATTTT.

This clonotype was recorded a few times. This chain uses TRBV5-4 with TRBJ2-3, with 9 bases matching TRBD1. Germline V gene sequence: CDR1 SGHNT, CDR2 YYREEE (reference sequence). This CDR3 has 15 amino acids. Trimming removed 1 base from V and 5 bases from J; junction bases left unmatched: 5. In nucleotides, the CDR3 is TGTGCCAGCAGCTTGCCTGGGACAGGGCAAGATACGCAGTATTTT. The encoded protein is CASSLPGTGQDTQYF.

The rearrangement uses TRBV19 and TRBJ1-5; the D gene is possibly TRBD1 (6 bases). Germline V gene data show CDR1 as LNHDA and CDR2 as SQIVND (reference sequence). The CDR3 has 15 residues. Trimming took off 6 bases at V and 2 bases at J, with 14 bases between the two ends. The CDR3 here is CASSWGGRGNQPQHF. Written as DNA, the CDR3 is TGTGCCAGTAGCTGGGGGGGCCGGGGCAATCAGCCCCAGCATTTT.

The rearrangement uses TRBV19 and TRBJ2-7; 8 nucleotides match TRBD1. Germline lookup yields CDR1 LNHDA and CDR2 SQIVND (reference sequence). The CDR3 is made up of 13 amino acids. J lost 6 bases, V lost 3 bases, and 4 bases had no gene match. The CDR3 sequence is CASSIGQGREQYF. The CDR3 DNA reads TGTGCCAGTAGTATCGGACAGGGACGCGAGCAGTACTTC. The whole variable domain, remainder taken from reference TRBV19 and TRBJ2-7, is DGGITQSPKYLFRKEGQNVTLSCEQNLNHDAMYWYRQDPGQGLRLIYYSQIVNDFQKGDIAEGYSVSREKKESFPLTVTSAQKNPTAFYLCASSIGQGREQYFGPGTRLTVT.

A word on this clonotype: Lacking the conserved final phenylalanine or tryptophan, this CDR3 likely reflects a read error. The gene calls are TRBV25-1 and TRBJ2-7; 9 bases are shared with TRBD1. The CDR3 loop spans 14 amino acids. The trim removed 2 bases at V and 1 base at J, leaving 0 bases unmatched. Germline V lookup: CDR1 MGHDK, CDR2 SYGVNS. The CDR3 is CASSEGTGSYEQYY. The CDR3 region has the DNA TGTGCCAGCAGTGAAGGGACAGGGTCCTACGAGCAGTACTAC.

This clonotype occurred a few times. The chain combines TRBV4-2 with TRBJ1-1; D unclear. V lost 1 base, J lost 7 bases, and 7 bases lay in between. The CDR3 is made up of 12 amino acids. CDR1 is LGHNA and CDR2 is YNFKEQ in the germline V gene. The CDR3 DNA is TGTGCCAGCAGCCAAGGACAACTTGAAGCTTTCTTT. It yields the protein CASSQGQLEAFF.

The rearrangement joins TRBV20-1 to TRBJ2-7, with TRBD2 identical over 9 bases. Germline CDR1 DFQATT, CDR2 SNEGSKA (reference sequence). The CDR3 extends over 12 amino acids. V lost 3 bases to trimming and J lost 5 bases; unmatched junction nucleotides: 2. The CDR3 loop reads CSASERGDEQYF. The CDR3 DNA is TGCAGTGCTAGCGAGCGGGGGGACGAGCAGTACTTC.

The sample holds a few counts of this clonotype. The chain uses TRBV2 and TRBJ2-2; possible D gene TRBD1, 6 bases. V was cut by 4 bases and J by 6 bases, with 15 bases left in between. CDR3 length equals 15 residues. Per the germline V gene, CDR1 is SNHLY and CDR2 is FYNNEI. The CDR3 reads CASSVITGLAGELFF. The DNA for the CDR3 is TGTGCCAGCAGTGTTATAACAGGGTTGGCCGGGGAGCTGTTTTTT.